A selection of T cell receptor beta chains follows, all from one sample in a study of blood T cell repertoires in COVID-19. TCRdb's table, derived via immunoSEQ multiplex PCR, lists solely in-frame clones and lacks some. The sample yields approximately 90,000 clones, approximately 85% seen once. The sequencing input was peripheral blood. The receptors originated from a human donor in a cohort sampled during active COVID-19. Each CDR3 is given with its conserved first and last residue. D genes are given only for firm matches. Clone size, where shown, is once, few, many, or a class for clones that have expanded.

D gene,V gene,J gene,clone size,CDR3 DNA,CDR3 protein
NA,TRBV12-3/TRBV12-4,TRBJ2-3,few,TGTGCCAGCAGTTTTAATTCGGGAGATACGCAGTATTTT,CASSFNSGDTQYF
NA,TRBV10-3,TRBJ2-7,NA,TGTGCCATCAGTGATTTTCGGAGAAACTACGAGCAGTACTTC,CAISDFRRNYEQYF
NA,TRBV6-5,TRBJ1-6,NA,TGTGCCAGCACGGGACACGATAATTCACCCCTCCACTTT,CASTGHDNSPLHF
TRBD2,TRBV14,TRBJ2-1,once,TGTGCCAGCAGCCAAGAACTAGCGGGAGCGAGGAATGAGCAGTTCTTC,CASSQELAGARNEQFF
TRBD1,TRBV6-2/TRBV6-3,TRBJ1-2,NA,TGTGCCAGCAGTTTTGGGACAGCCTATGGCTACACCTTC,CASSFGTAYGYTF
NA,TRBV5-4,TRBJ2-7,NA,TGTGCCAGCAGCTCCGACAGGAGCTCCTACGAGCAGTACTTC,CASSSDRSSYEQYF
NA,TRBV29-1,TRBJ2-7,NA,TGCAGCGTTGACCTAGCCACCGACGAGCAGTACTTC,CSVDLATDEQYF
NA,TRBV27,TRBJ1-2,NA,TGTGCCAGCAGCCTCGGGGCAGGGAGGGGCTATGGCTACACCTTC,CASSLGAGRGYGYTF
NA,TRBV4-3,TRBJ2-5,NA,TGCGCCAGCAGCCAAGATCGAGGGTACCAAGAGACCCAGTACTTC,CASSQDRGYQETQYF
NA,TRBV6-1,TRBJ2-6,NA,TGTGCCAGCAGTGAATTGCCAGGGATCGGGGCCAACGTCCTGACTTTC,CASSELPGIGANVLTF
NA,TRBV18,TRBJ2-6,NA,TGTGCCAGCTCACCGGTAACACAGGGAAACCACCGGGTGACTGGGGCCAACGTCCTGACTTTC,CASSPVTQGNHRVTGANVLTF
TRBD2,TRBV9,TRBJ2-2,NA,TGTGCCAGCAGAGTCTCCCTAGCGGGAGGGCCCGGGGAGCTGTTTTTT,CASRVSLAGGPGELFF
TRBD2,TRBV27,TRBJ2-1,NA,TGTGCTAGCGGGGGGGCCCGGGAGCAGTTCTTC,CASGGAREQFF
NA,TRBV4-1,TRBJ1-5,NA,TGCGCCAGCAGCCAATGGGCCACTAGCAATCAGCCCCAGCATTTT,CASSQWATSNQPQHF
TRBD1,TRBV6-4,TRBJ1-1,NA,TGTGCCAGCAGTGACAAGGGGGCTGGAACTGAAGCTTTCTTT,CASSDKGAGTEAFF
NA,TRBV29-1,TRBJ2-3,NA,TGCAGCGTTGTTATGGAGACGGGGAGCACAGATACGCAGTATTTT,CSVVMETGSTDTQYF
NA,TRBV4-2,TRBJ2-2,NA,TGTGCCAGCAGCCAAGATCCCACTAGCAGAGCCGGGGAGCTGTTTTTT,CASSQDPTSRAGELFF
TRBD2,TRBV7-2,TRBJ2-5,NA,TGTGCCAGCAGCCTTAGCGGGGGCGAAGAGACCCAGTACTTC,CASSLSGGEETQYF
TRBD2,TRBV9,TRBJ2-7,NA,TGTGCCAGCAGCGCGGCCGGACTAGCGGGTGGAGAAGGGCAGTACTTC,CASSAAGLAGGEGQYF
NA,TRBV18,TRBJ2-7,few,TGTGCCAGCTCACCACCGGCCGGTGCGGGGGAGCAGTACTTC,CASSPPAGAGEQYF
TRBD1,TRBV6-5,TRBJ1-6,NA,TGTGCCAGCGGCGGACAGGGTGATTCACCCCTCCACTTT,CASGGQGDSPLHF
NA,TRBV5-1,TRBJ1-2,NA,TGCGCCAGCAGCTTGGCCGACGGTCGGCGGGACTACACCTTC,CASSLADGRRDYTF
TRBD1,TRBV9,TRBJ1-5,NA,TGTGCCAGCAGCGAGGGACAGGGAAATCAGCCCCAGCATTTT,CASSEGQGNQPQHF
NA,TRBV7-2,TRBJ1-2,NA,TGTGCCAGCAGCTTCACAGGGAAAGATGGCTACACCTTC,CASSFTGKDGYTF
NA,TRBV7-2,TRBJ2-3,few,TGTGCCAGCAGCTTAGCGCACTCCACAGATACGCAGTATTTT,CASSLAHSTDTQYF
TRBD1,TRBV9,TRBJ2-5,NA,TGTGCCAGCAGCGTCGATGCAGGGGGCGGAGAGACCCAGTACTTC,CASSVDAGGGETQYF
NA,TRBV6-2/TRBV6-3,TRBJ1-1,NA,TGTGCCAGCAGTTACGTCTCGAACACTGAAGCTTTCTTT,CASSYVSNTEAFF
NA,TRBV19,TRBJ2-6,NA,TGTGCCAGTAGTATAACTTCCACCTCTGGGGCCAACGTCCTGACTTTC,CASSITSTSGANVLTF
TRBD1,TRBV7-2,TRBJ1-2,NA,TGTGCCAGCAGCCTCCTTAGGGCTGACAGGGGGCATGGCTACACCTTC,CASSLLRADRGHGYTF
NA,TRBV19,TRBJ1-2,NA,TGTGCCAGTAGTATAGTGCCAGACTATGGCTACACCTTC,CASSIVPDYGYTF
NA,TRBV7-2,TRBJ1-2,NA,TGTGCCAGCAGCTTAGAAAAGAGGGGCTACACCTTC,CASSLEKRGYTF
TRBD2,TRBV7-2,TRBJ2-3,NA,TGTGCCAGCAGCGCGCTGACTAGCGGGACGTTACGTACGCAGTATTTT,CASSALTSGTLRTQYF